The next 26 T cell receptor beta chains were all read from a single sample in a study of OX40 agonist ivuxolimab in advanced cancers. The table came from immunoSEQ multiplex PCR; TCRdb's copy has only in-frame clones and leaves some out. The table has 45,000 to 60,000 clones, approximately 89% seen once. Sequencing used CD4+ or CD8+ T cells sorted from blood, obtained in a trial of the OX40 agonist ivuxolimab. The receptors come from an adult with an advanced solid tumor such as melanoma, head and neck, liver or kidney cancer.

The J gene is TRBJ2-5, the V gene TRBV27; D is possibly TRBD1 or TRBD2 (5 bases each). CDR1 is MNHEY, CDR2 SMNVEV, per germline (reference sequence). The V gene lost 7 bases and the J gene lost 2 bases, with 14 bases spanning the gap. This CDR3 spans 14 amino acids. This chain's CDR3 is CASTGASDQETQYF. CDR3 DNA sequence: TGTGCCAGCACCGGGGCTTCTGATCAAGAGACCCAGTACTTC.

The rearrangement joins TRBV6-6 to TRBJ2-1; 10 nucleotides align to TRBD2. After removal of 6 bases from V and 8 bases from J, the junction contained 10 bases not matched to a gene. Germline-derived CDR1 and CDR2 are MNHNY and SVGAGI (reference sequence). This CDR3 has 15 amino acids. This CDR3 is CASRLERGGKYEQFF. The CDR3 DNA reads TGTGCCAGCAGACTGGAGCGGGGGGGCAAGTATGAGCAGTTCTTC.

Regarding this clone: This specimen includes other DNA sequences encoding the same CDR3. This chain connects TRBV5-1 to TRBJ2-7; TRBD2 aligns across 7 bases. V lost 0 bases to trimming and J lost 5 bases; unmatched junction nucleotides: 17. Germline lookup yields CDR1 SGHRS and CDR2 YFSETQ. The CDR3 sequence is 18 residues long. CDR3 DNA sequence: TGCGCCAGCAGCTTGGGTGTCTGGGGCGGGAGAGCTAGCGACGAGCAGTACTTC. Its translation is CASSLGVWGGRASDEQYF.

The chain joins TRBV10-2 to TRBJ2-7; D unclear. Looked up from germline, CDR1 is WSHSY and CDR2 is SAAADI. The CDR3 is 11 amino acids. CDR3: CVMSVAGEQYV. The CDR3 region has the DNA TGCGTCATGTCAGTGGCAGGCGAGCAGTACGTC.

As for this clone: The identical CDR3 is also encoded by other nucleotide sequences in the sample. V is TRBV19 and J is TRBJ1-1; no reliable D call. Germline loops: CDR1 LNHDA, CDR2 SQIVND (reference sequence). The CDR3 extends over 14 amino acids. The V end was cut by 4 bases, the J end by 1 base, with 10 bases between. Written as DNA, the CDR3 is TGTGCCAGTAGTACGTGGACGGGGAACACTGAAGCTTTCTTT. Translating it yields CASSTWTGNTEAFF. Full variable domain (missing parts from reference TRBV19 and TRBJ1-1): DGGITQSPKYLFRKEGQNVTLSCEQNLNHDAMYWYRQDPGQGLRLIYYSQIVNDFQKGDIAEGYSVSREKKESFPLTVTSAQKNPTAFYLCASSTWTGNTEAFFGQGTRLTVV.

V gene TRBV4-1 combines with J gene TRBJ2-1, with D unresolved. The length of the CDR3 is 15 residues. Trimming took off 0 bases at V and 1 base at J, with 7 bases between the two ends. Germline V gene lookup returns CDR1 MGHRA and CDR2 YSYEKL. CDR3 in DNA: TGCGCCAGCAGCCAAGAAGACGGGTCCTACAATGAGCAGTTCTTC. Translation gives CASSQEDGSYNEQFF.

This clone was observed once. V gene TRBV7-8 combines with J gene TRBJ1-1; 9 nucleotides agree with TRBD1. The CDR3 consists of 15 residues. Germline CDR1 SGHVS, CDR2 FQNEAQ. Trimming took 0 bases from V and 5 from J; bases not matched to a gene: 4. CDR3: CASSLADRGRTEAFF. CDR3 bases: TGTGCCAGCAGCTTAGCGGACAGGGGACGGACTGAAGCTTTCTTT.

This chain joins TRBV5-1 and TRBJ2-4; 7 bases are shared with TRBD2. J lost 6 bases, V lost 3 bases, and 12 bases had no gene match. Per the germline V gene, CDR1 is SGHRS and CDR2 is YFSETQ. This CDR3 has 16 amino acids. CDR3 protein: CASSSRGFREGNIQYF. The DNA of the CDR3 is TGCGCCAGCAGCTCGCGTGGGTTTAGGGAGGGAAACATTCAGTACTTC. Full variable domain (missing parts from reference TRBV5-1 and TRBJ2-4): KAGVTQTPRYLIKTRGQQVTLSCSPISGHRSVSWYQQTPGQGLQFLFEYFSETQRNKGNFPGRFSGRQFSNSRSEMNVSTLELGDSALYLCASSSRGFREGNIQYFGAGTRLSVL.

The V call is TRBV9, the J call TRBJ2-1; TRBD2 agrees at 9 bases. Trimming cost V 0 bases and J 8 bases; bases outside gene matches: 9. This CDR3 has 16 amino acids. Per germline, CDR1 SGDLS and CDR2 YYNGEE. This chain's CDR3 is CASSVEGSGRADEQFF. For the CDR3, the DNA is TGTGCCAGCAGCGTAGAAGGTAGCGGGAGAGCAGATGAGCAGTTCTTC.

Judged by abundance, this clone is medium-sized. Other nucleotide sequences from this sample produce the same CDR3. V gene TRBV6-1 combines with J gene TRBJ1-5, with a weak D call TRBD1 (5 bases). CDR3 length equals 16 residues. In germline, CDR1 is MNHNS, CDR2 SASEGT. V lost 2 bases and J lost 0, with 11 bases in between. The CDR3 nucleotides read TGTGCCAGCAGTGAAAGCCCAGGGTATAGCAATCAGCCCCAGCATTTT. Translated, it gives CASSESPGYSNQPQHF.

The chain has TRBV10-3 and TRBJ1-1, with D maybe TRBD1 (6 bases). V was trimmed by 2 bases and J by 3 bases, leaving 10 bases between them. In germline, CDR1 is ENHRY, CDR2 SYGVKD. CDR3 length: 14 residues. The CDR3 is CAISEPGEYTEAFF. CDR3 nucleotides: TGTGCCATCAGTGAGCCAGGGGAATACACTGAAGCTTTCTTT.

The chain combines TRBV10-3 with TRBJ2-7; 7 bases line up with TRBD2. The CDR3 is 12 residues long. V was pared by 8 bases and J by 3 bases, with 4 bases of the junction left unmatched. The germline CDR1 and CDR2 sequences are ENHRY and SYGVKD. CDR3 in amino acids: CAIWGGSYEQYF. The CDR3 coding sequence is TGTGCCATCTGGGGGGGGAGCTACGAGCAGTACTTC.

The chain is built from TRBV7-9 and TRBJ2-3, with D hard to call. V gave up 0 bases and J gave up 0 bases, with 10 bases separating them. The CDR3 has 16 amino acids. CDR1 and CDR2 (germline): SEHNR, FQNEAQ (reference sequence). In DNA, the CDR3 is TGTGCCAGCAGCTTAGCACAACATACTAGCACAGATACGCAGTATTTT. Its translation: CASSLAQHTSTDTQYF.

The chain's CDR3 is CASSQSYEQYF. The CDR3 nucleotides read TGTGCCAGCAGCCAATCCTACGAGCAGTACTTC. The chain links TRBV11-2 to TRBJ2-7; no firm D call. V gave up 5 bases and J gave up 1 base, with 3 bases separating them. CDR3 size: 11 residues. Germline lookup yields CDR1 SGHAT and CDR2 FQNNGV.

The V and J genes are TRBV6-5 and TRBJ1-5, with TRBD1 matching over 8 bases. Per the germline V gene, CDR1 is MNHEY and CDR2 is SVGAGI. After removal of 2 bases from V and 1 base from J, the junction contained 1 base not matched to a gene. This CDR3 has 15 amino acids. Here the CDR3 reads CASSYGQGSNQPQHF. In DNA form, the CDR3 reads TGTGCCAGCAGTTACGGACAGGGAAGCAATCAGCCCCAGCATTTT.

This chain joins TRBV27 and TRBJ2-7; D is uncertain. V was clipped by 4 bases and J by 1 base, with 8 bases between them. CDR1 and CDR2 from the germline V gene are MNHEY and SMNVEV (reference sequence). The CDR3 extends over 13 amino acids. This chain's CDR3 is CASSSDGSYEQYF. The CDR3 coding sequence is TGTGCCAGCAGTTCGGACGGATCCTACGAGCAGTACTTC.

Here the CDR3 DNA reads TGTGCCAGCAGCTTAGCCGGCAACTCTGGAAACACCATATATTTT. It translates to CASSLAGNSGNTIYF. V and J are TRBV7-8 and TRBJ1-3; the D is unclear. The ends were cut back, 0 bases at V and 0 bases at J, with 6 bases in the middle. The CDR3 has 15 residues. Germline V lookup: CDR1 SGHVS, CDR2 FQNEAQ.

The chain links TRBV29-1 to TRBJ2-1; the D gene is possibly TRBD2 (5 bases). Trimming removed 6 bases at V and 1 base at J, with 10 bases between. CDR3 length: 13 amino acids. Germline-derived CDR1 and CDR2 are SQVTM and ANQGSEA. The CDR3 loop reads CSVLRESYNEQFF. The CDR3 nucleotides read TGCAGCGTCTTGAGGGAGTCCTACAATGAGCAGTTCTTC.

The chain uses TRBV28 and TRBJ1-1; D is uncertain. Germline V lookup: CDR1 MDHEN, CDR2 SYDVKM. CDR3 length: 13 amino acids. V shed 3 bases and J shed 0 bases, with 5 bases lying between them. The CDR3 DNA reads as TGTGCCAGCAGTTTCTACATGAACACTGAAGCTTTCTTT. It codes for CASSFYMNTEAFF.

V gene TRBV5-1 combines with J gene TRBJ2-5, with D unclear. The CDR3 contains 13 residues. Germline CDR1 and CDR2: SGHRS and YFSETQ. The V and J ends lost 0 bases and 2 bases respectively, with 5 bases between them. The chain's CDR3 is CASSLGIQETQYF. CDR3 nucleotide sequence: TGCGCCAGCAGCTTGGGTATACAAGAGACCCAGTACTTC. Full variable domain (remainder filled in from reference TRBV5-1 and TRBJ2-5): KAGVTQTPRYLIKTRGQQVTLSCSPISGHRSVSWYQQTPGQGLQFLFEYFSETQRNKGNFPGRFSGRQFSNSRSEMNVSTLELGDSALYLCASSLGIQETQYFGPGTRLLVL.

This clone was observed a few times. The V call is TRBV2, the J call TRBJ1-2; 9 nucleotides line up with TRBD1. This CDR3 is built from 15 residues. Germline trimming cut 6 bases from V and 1 base from J; bases unmatched to any gene: 6. Germline CDR1 SNHLY, CDR2 FYNNEI. The CDR3 nucleotides are TGTGCCAGCAGGGACAGGGGATATTTTAACTATGGCTACACCTTC. As protein: CASRDRGYFNYGYTF.

The chain is built from TRBV10-2 and TRBJ1-2; possibly TRBD1 for D (5 bases). The CDR3 runs 13 residues. The V end was cut by 10 bases, the J end by 3 bases, with 15 bases between. Germline values: CDR1 WSHSY, CDR2 SAAADI. The CDR3 here is CAISRGRDYGYTF. DNA of the CDR3: TGCGCCATCTCCCGGGGGAGGGACTATGGCTACACCTTC.

The J gene is TRBJ2-6, the V gene TRBV5-4; D is possibly TRBD1 (6 bases). V lost 2 bases, J lost 0 bases, and 12 bases lay in between. The length of the CDR3 is 17 residues. Looked up from germline, CDR1 is SGHNT and CDR2 is YYREEE (reference sequence). CDR3 nucleotides: TGTGCCAGCAGCTTCGGGGACACCCACTCTGGGGCCAACGTCCTGACTTTC. Its translation: CASSFGDTHSGANVLTF.

The chain joins TRBV5-1 to TRBJ1-3, with a tentative D call TRBD1 (5 bases). Looked up from germline, CDR1 is SGHRS and CDR2 is YFSETQ. V was trimmed by 0 bases and J by 0 bases, leaving 7 bases between them. There are 15 residues in the CDR3. The CDR3 sequence is CASSLGDGSGNTIYF. The CDR3 region has the DNA TGCGCCAGCAGCTTGGGGGACGGCTCTGGAAACACCATATATTTT.

The DNA of the CDR3 is TGTGCCACACACAAGAACACCGGGGAGCTGTTTTTT. Amino acid sequence: CATHKNTGELFF. The chain has TRBV2 and TRBJ2-2; D not certain. Germline V CDR1 and CDR2: SNHLY, FYNNEI. This CDR3 has 12 residues. The V gene lost 10 bases and the J gene lost 1 base, with 7 bases spanning the gap.

A few counts support this clone. The CDR3 sequence: CASSLGAGGPGTGELFF. The CDR3 DNA reads as TGTGCCAGCAGCTTAGGTGCGGGAGGGCCAGGCACCGGGGAGCTGTTTTTT. The V and J genes are TRBV7-6 and TRBJ2-2; 9 bases fit TRBD2. This CDR3 spans 17 amino acids. Germline lookup yields CDR1 SGHVS and CDR2 FNYEAQ. With 1 base clipped from V and 4 bases from J, the junction kept 7 bases outside the gene matches.